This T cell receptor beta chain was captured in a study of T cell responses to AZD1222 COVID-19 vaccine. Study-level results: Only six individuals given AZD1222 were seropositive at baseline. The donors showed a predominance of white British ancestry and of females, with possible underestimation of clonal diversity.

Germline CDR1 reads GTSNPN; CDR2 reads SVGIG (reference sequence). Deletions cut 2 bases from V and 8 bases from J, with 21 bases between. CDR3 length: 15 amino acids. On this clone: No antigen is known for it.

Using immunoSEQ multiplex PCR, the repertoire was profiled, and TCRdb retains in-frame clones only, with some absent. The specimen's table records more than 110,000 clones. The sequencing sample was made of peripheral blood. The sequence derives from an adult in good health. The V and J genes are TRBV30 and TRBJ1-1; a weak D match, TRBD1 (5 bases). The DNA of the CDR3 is TGTGCCTGGAGTCCCCTGACGTACCGACAGTCGGAAGCTTTCTTT. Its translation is CAWSPLTYRQSEAFF.